These 14 T cell receptor beta chains originate from one sample sequenced in a study of low-dose radiotherapy and immunotherapy resistance in tumors. Alpha and beta chains were covered, as first-strand cDNA relied on TRAV- and TRBV-specific primers. TCRs underwent 15 to 25 PCR cycles of amplification with a constant-region primer and V-primer adapter. TCRdb re-called the reads through MiXCR, storing one row per CDR3 protein. The sample includes approximately 13,000 distinct CDR3 sequences, roughly 60% seen only once; the top ten take approximately 7.7%. These receptors all stem from a human donor with advanced metastatic prostate, ovarian, gallbladder or colorectal cancer (not recorded which). This table probably holds off-target reads from a library built for another chain.

The chain uses TRBV4-3 and TRBJ1-3; D remains unclear. Per germline, CDR1 LGHNA and CDR2 YSLEER. The CDR3 covers 18 residues. V was clipped by 0 bases and J by 0 bases, with 15 bases between them. The DNA for the CDR3 is TGCGCCAGCAGCCAAGATAGCGTCGGACTGAGCTCTGGAAACACCATATATTTT. It encodes CASSQDSVGLSSGNTIYF.

The genes are TRBV28 and TRBJ2-3, with a weak D call TRBD1 (5 bases). This CDR3 is 14 amino acids long. V gave up 5 bases and J gave up 5 bases, with 14 bases separating them. The germline CDR1 and CDR2 sequences are MDHEN and SYDVKM. CDR3 protein: CASSRPGHRDTQYF. CDR3 nucleotides: TGTGCCAGCAGTAGACCAGGGCATCGAGATACGCAGTATTTT.

There are a few counts of this clonotype. The V gene is TRBV15, the J gene TRBJ2-6, with 8 bases aligning to TRBD1. The V segment lost 4 bases and the J segment 0 bases; nucleotides outside the gene matches: 8. Germline loops: CDR1 LNHNV, CDR2 YYDKDF (reference sequence). CDR3 length equals 18 residues. The DNA of the CDR3 is TGTGCCACCAGCACACTTCAGGGGGCGAGCTCTGGGGCCAACGTCCTGACTTTC. Translating gives CATSTLQGASSGANVLTF.

On this clonotype itself: At one end the junction does not follow the germline gene, possibly because of a read error. The genes are TRBV6-2 or TRBV6-3 and TRBJ2-1; 8 bases line up with TRBD2. The CDR3 consists of 11 residues. In germline, CDR1 is MNHEY, CDR2 SVGEGT. Written as DNA, the CDR3 is TGTGCCAGCGGACCTGGGACTAGTCAATCCTTC. It yields the protein CASGPGTSQSF.

This clonotype showed up just a few times. The chain uses TRBV6-2 or TRBV6-3 and TRBJ2-5; no firm D call. Looked up from germline, CDR1 is MNHEY and CDR2 is SVGEGT. V dropped 2 bases and J dropped 4 bases, with 8 bases sitting between them. There are 13 residues in the CDR3. CDR3 residues: CASSYRMTETQYF. In DNA form, the CDR3 reads TGTGCCAGCAGTTACCGGATGACAGAGACCCAGTACTTC.

The table lists this clonotype with a few counts. This chain uses TRBV11-2 with TRBJ2-5, with a possible D match to TRBD2 (5 bases). The CDR3 is 14 residues long. Germline assignment: CDR1 SGHAT and CDR2 FQNNGV. V dropped 5 bases and J dropped 7 bases, with 17 bases sitting between them. The CDR3 nucleotides are TGTGCCAGCAGCCCAAGGACTGGGAAGGGGACCCAGTACTTC. This gives the protein CASSPRTGKGTQYF.

This chain uses TRBV2 with TRBJ2-2, with TRBD2 identical over 10 bases. V was pared by 7 bases and J by 2 bases, with 10 bases of the junction left unmatched. The CDR3 totals 17 residues. Germline V lookup: CDR1 SNHLY, CDR2 FYNNEI. The CDR3 is CASTKRVAGGNTGELFF. In DNA form, the CDR3 reads TGTGCCAGCACAAAGCGGGTAGCGGGGGGTAACACCGGGGAGCTGTTTTTT.

This chain connects TRBV4-3 to TRBJ2-2; D gene ambiguous. This CDR3 is built from 14 residues. Per germline, CDR1 LGHNA and CDR2 YSLEER. V was trimmed by 0 bases and J by 7 bases, leaving 9 bases between them. The CDR3, as DNA: TGCGCCAGCAGCCAAGACCGGTTGGGCGGGGAGCTGTTTTTT. Translated, it gives CASSQDRLGGELFF.

The chain combines TRBV24-1 with TRBJ2-1; no definite D call. CDR1 and CDR2 from the germline V gene are KGHDR and SFDVKD. V lost 0 bases to trimming and J lost 0 bases, with 11 bases between them. The CDR3 runs 17 residues. CDR3 amino acids: CATSDLSYTLSYNEQFF. DNA of the CDR3: TGTGCCACCAGTGATTTGTCTTATACCCTCTCCTACAATGAGCAGTTCTTC.

The V call is TRBV18, the J call TRBJ2-5, with TRBD1 matching over 7 bases. Looked up from germline, CDR1 is KGHSH and CDR2 is LQKENI. The CDR3 is 13 amino acids. V lost 6 bases to trimming and J lost 6 bases; unmatched junction nucleotides: 7. The CDR3: CASSPGQIQTQYF. Here the CDR3 DNA reads TGTGCCAGCTCCCCGGGACAGATTCAGACCCAGTACTTC.

The chain has TRBV7-6 and TRBJ2-1, with D perhaps matching TRBD2 (6 bases). The V end lost 5 bases, the J end lost 8 bases, and 19 bases lay between the germline ends. The V gene's germline CDR1 is SGHVS and CDR2 FNYEAQ. The CDR3 runs 15 residues. CDR3 DNA: TGTGCCAGCAGCGGTACCGGGACTGTTTCCGATGAGCAGTTCTTC. Translating gives CASSGTGTVSDEQFF.

This clonotype was seen only once. The CDR3: CSVRGLVNTGELFF. CDR3 nucleotides: TGCAGCGTTCGAGGACTAGTGAACACCGGGGAGCTGTTTTTT. This sequence joins TRBV29-1 and TRBJ2-2; 7 nucleotides align to TRBD2. The germline V gene has CDR1 SQVTM and CDR2 ANQGSEA. Trimming at V came to 5 bases and at J to 1 base, leaving 4 bases not matched to a gene. The CDR3 contains 14 residues.

The rearrangement links TRBV28 to TRBJ2-3; 12 bases match TRBD2. V was pared by 0 bases and J by 7 bases, with 5 bases of the junction left unmatched. The length of the CDR3 is 16 residues. Germline V gene data show CDR1 as MDHEN and CDR2 as SYDVKM. The CDR3 spells CASSLWSSGGGYTQYF. The DNA for the CDR3 is TGTGCCAGCAGTTTATGGTCTAGCGGGGGGGGGTATACGCAGTATTTT.

The rearrangement links TRBV27 to TRBJ1-3; no reliable D call. V shed 4 bases and J shed 4 bases, with 2 bases lying between them. The CDR3 length is 11 residues. CDR1 and CDR2 (germline): MNHEY, SMNVEV (reference sequence). The CDR3 loop is CASSYGNTIYF. The CDR3 bases are TGTGCCAGCAGTTACGGAAACACCATATATTTT.